These 4 T cell receptor beta chains share one sample of origin, sequenced in a study of blood T cell repertoires in COVID-19. The assay was immunoSEQ multiplex PCR, and TCRdb's table has in-frame clones only and misses some. There are around 100,000 clones in the sample; around nine tenths occur only once, and roughly 5% lies in the top ten. The sequencing sample was made of peripheral blood. The receptors come from a human donor in a cohort sampled during active COVID-19.

The chain couples TRBV27 to TRBJ1-1; a possible D gene is TRBD1 (5 bases). The CDR3 runs 14 residues. CDR1 and CDR2 (germline): MNHEY, SMNVEV (reference sequence). Between the trimmed V and J ends, which lost 6 bases and 2 bases, there was a span of 13 bases. CDR3 nucleotides: TGTGCCAGCAGCACCGACAGACCTAACACTGAAGCTTTCTTT. It yields the protein CASSTDRPNTEAFF.

V gene TRBV5-1 combines with J gene TRBJ2-1, with D unresolved. The germline V gene has CDR1 SGHRS and CDR2 YFSETQ. CDR3 size: 14 residues. Between the trimmed V and J ends, which lost 9 bases and 5 bases, there was a span of 18 bases. The CDR3: CATSQKARDNEQFF. CDR3 DNA sequence: TGCGCCACCAGTCAGAAGGCTAGAGACAATGAGCAGTTCTTC. The complete variable domain, with remaining parts taken from reference TRBV5-1 and TRBJ2-1, reads KAGVTQTPRYLIKTRGQQVTLSCSPISGHRSVSWYQQTPGQGLQFLFEYFSETQRNKGNFPGRFSGRQFSNSRSEMNVSTLELGDSALYLCATSQKARDNEQFFGPGTRLTVL.

CDR3 DNA sequence: TGTGCCAGTAGTCCGACCCCCGGGACATGGGCGAATTCACCCCTCCACTTT. Translated, it gives CASSPTPGTWANSPLHF. V usage is TRBV19 and J usage is TRBJ1-6, with TRBD1 as a possible D gene (6 bases). This CDR3 contains 17 residues. Germline V lookup: CDR1 LNHDA, CDR2 SQIVND (reference sequence). The germline V and J ends were trimmed by 5 bases and 7 bases, with 21 bases remaining between them.

The chain has TRBV7-2 and TRBJ2-2; TRBD1 matches at 7 bases. This CDR3 is built from 13 residues. Germline CDR1 and CDR2: SGHTA and FQGNSA. With 5 bases clipped from V and 6 bases from J, the junction kept 3 bases outside the gene matches. The CDR3 sequence: CASSRQGPGELFF. The DNA for the CDR3 is TGTGCCAGCAGCCGACAGGGACCCGGGGAGCTGTTTTTT.